One T cell receptor beta chain is described in this entry. Antigen: not known. This record comes from a study of Tregs in tolerant kidney transplant recipients. Study-wide results and caveats: The small number of patients limits these findings pending further validation.

TCRdb's copy holds only in-frame clones and misses some; the assay was immunoSEQ multiplex PCR. The repertoire consists of under 100,000 clones, with over 85% occurring once and the leading ten covering 4.7%. What was sequenced was CD8+ T cells from blood. This receptor was identified in a human donor in good health.

The CDR3 sequence is CASRTSGSNNEQFF. The DNA for the CDR3 is TGTGCCAGCAGGACTAGCGGGAGTAACAATGAGCAGTTCTTC. V is TRBV27 and J is TRBJ2-1, with TRBD2 matching 12 bases. The CDR3 runs 14 residues. The germline V gene has CDR1 MNHEY and CDR2 SMNVEV (reference sequence). V dropped 6 bases and J dropped 5; count of bases not matched to a gene: 2.